One and the same sample provided the 22 T cell receptor beta chains below, sequenced in a study of identical twins. TCRdb re-analysed the 5' RACE reads in MiXCR, keeping a single row per CDR3 protein. Among approximately 500,000 distinct CDR3 sequences listed, approximately 24% were seen once. The same sample was also used in a study of T cells expressing NK-cell markers.

The sequencing sample was made of CD4+ T cells sorted from blood. Receptor source: a woman aged 18-30 years in good health.

The V gene is TRBV4-2, the J gene TRBJ2-5, with no clear D. Germline-derived CDR1 and CDR2 are LGHNA and YNFKEQ. The ends were cut back, 4 bases at V and 4 bases at J, with 10 bases in the middle. This CDR3 contains 13 residues. The CDR3 sequence: CASSRSARETQYF. The CDR3 coding sequence is TGTGCCAGCAGCCGGTCCGCGCGAGAGACCCAGTACTTC.

This clonotype was observed a handful of times. J is TRBJ1-1 and V is TRBV12-3 or TRBV12-4; D might be TRBD1 (5 bases). V lost 7 bases and J lost 2, with 14 bases in between. The CDR3 totals 14 residues. In nucleotides, the CDR3 is TGTGCCAGCACCCCGGGACGGACAAACACTGAAGCTTTCTTT. It translates to CASTPGRTNTEAFF.

CDR3 sequence (DNA): TGTGCCAGTAAGGGGTACCAAGAGACCCAGTACTTC. Its protein product is CASKGYQETQYF. This chain uses TRBV19 with TRBJ2-5, with D possibly TRBD1 on 5 matching bases. From germline, CDR1 is LNHDA and CDR2 SQIVND (reference sequence). Trimming cost V 7 bases and J 0 bases, with 6 bases left between them. The CDR3 length is 12 residues.

This clonotype was seen only a few times. The V and J genes are TRBV9 and TRBJ2-5; 7 bases align to TRBD1. Unmatched junction bases numbered 5, after V lost 0 bases and J lost 6 bases. CDR1 SGDLS and CDR2 YYNGEE come from the germline V gene. The CDR3 loop spans 14 amino acids. This chain's CDR3 is CASSVGGGEQTQYF. In nucleotides, the CDR3 is TGTGCCAGCAGCGTAGGAGGGGGCGAACAGACCCAGTACTTC.

The genes are TRBV7-2 and TRBJ2-7; 10 bases are shared with TRBD2. The CDR3 spans 14 residues. The junction had 3 bases not matched to a gene; V was cut back by 6 bases and J by 1 base. Germline lookup yields CDR1 SGHTA and CDR2 FQGNSA. The CDR3 coding sequence is TGTGCCAGCAGTCCGGGACTAGCGTCCTACGAGCAGTACTTC. Translation: CASSPGLASYEQYF.

The rearrangement links TRBV7-3 to TRBJ2-1; D possibly corresponds to TRBD1 (5 bases). In germline, CDR1 is SGHTA, CDR2 FQGTGA. This CDR3 spans 15 amino acids. Trimming pared 0 bases from V and 3 bases from J, leaving 9 bases between. CDR3 DNA sequence: TGTGCCAGCAGCTTAACTCCAGGACACTACAATGAGCAGTTCTTC. Translation: CASSLTPGHYNEQFF.

The V gene is TRBV6-2 or TRBV6-3, the J gene TRBJ2-7; D is ambiguous. The germline V gene encodes CDR1 MNHEY and CDR2 SVGEGT. V lost 8 bases and J lost 2, with 10 bases in between. The CDR3 sequence is 12 residues long. The CDR3 DNA reads as TGTGCCAGCGTGTCGTCCACCTACGAGCAGTACTTC. This encodes CASVSSTYEQYF.

The chain couples TRBV20-1 to TRBJ1-4; possibly TRBD1 for D (5 bases). This CDR3 contains 13 residues. The V gene's germline CDR1 is DFQATT and CDR2 SNEGSKA (reference sequence). The CDR3 reads CTLKQVLEEKLFF. For the CDR3, the DNA is TGCACCCTCAAACAGGTTCTAGAAGAAAAACTGTTTTTT.

The CDR3 loop reads CSARALGGWETQYF. CDR3 coding DNA: TGCAGTGCTAGAGCGTTGGGGGGCTGGGAGACCCAGTACTTC. The chain employs TRBV20-1 and TRBJ2-5; D possibly matches TRBD1 or TRBD2 (6 bases each). This CDR3 has 14 residues. V was clipped by 1 base and J by 5 bases, with 14 bases between them. In germline, CDR1 is DFQATT, CDR2 SNEGSKA (reference sequence).

Only a few counts were recorded for this clonotype. The chain joins TRBV6-5 to TRBJ1-1; possibly TRBD1 for D (6 bases). CDR1 and CDR2 (germline): MNHEY, SVGAGI. The CDR3 runs 14 residues. Trimming took off 5 bases at V and 1 base at J, with 11 bases between the two ends. The CDR3: CASSTRQANTEAFF. CDR3 in DNA: TGTGCCAGCAGTACCCGACAGGCGAACACTGAAGCTTTCTTT.

This clonotype was observed a handful of times. In DNA form, the CDR3 reads TGTGCCAGCAGTCCCAGGGGAACACCCCTCCACTTT. Translation gives CASSPRGTPLHF. The chain recombines TRBV12-3 or TRBV12-4 with TRBJ1-6; tentative D call: TRBD1 (6 bases). The CDR3 runs 12 residues. V was trimmed by 5 bases and J by 11 bases, leaving 10 bases between them.

This clonotype turned up a few times. The chain has TRBV5-6 and TRBJ2-3; 7 bases fit TRBD2. Germline V lookup: CDR1 SGHDT, CDR2 YYEEEE. V lost 4 bases, J lost 0 bases, and 8 bases stayed unmatched. The CDR3 consists of 16 residues. The CDR3 nucleotides are TGTGCCAGCAGCGCCGAGCGGGGACCCAGCACAGATACGCAGTATTTT. Protein: CASSAERGPSTDTQYF.

This clonotype was seen more than once but under ten times. This rearrangement joins TRBV5-1 to TRBJ2-5; D gene ambiguous. Germline-derived CDR1 and CDR2 are SGHRS and YFSETQ. CDR3 length: 14 amino acids. V lost 1 base and J 3 bases, leaving 10 bases between the germline ends. CDR3 DNA: TGCGCCAGCAGCTTGCGAAGCTCGGAAGAGACCCAGTACTTC. Translation: CASSLRSSEETQYF.

V gene TRBV10-2 combines with J gene TRBJ2-3, with 13 bases fitting TRBD2. CDR1 is WSHSY and CDR2 is SAAADI in the germline V gene. Trimming at V came to 6 bases and at J to 2 bases, leaving 17 bases not matched to a gene. The CDR3 is made up of 20 amino acids. The CDR3 loop is CASSAPGLAGFRMFTDTQYF. The CDR3, as DNA: TGCGCCAGCAGCGCCCCGGGACTAGCGGGGTTTAGGATGTTCACAGATACGCAGTATTTT.

The chain has TRBV5-1 and TRBJ2-7, with D possibly matching TRBD2 (6 bases). This CDR3 has 14 amino acids. Trimming cost V 2 bases and J 3 bases, with 12 bases left between them. Germline CDR1 reads SGHRS; CDR2 reads YFSETQ. CDR3 bases: TGCGCCAGCAGCTTAACTAGCCTGGACTACGAGCAGTACTTC. This sequence encodes CASSLTSLDYEQYF.

This clonotype was seen a handful of times. The chain couples TRBV9 to TRBJ2-7; no definite D call. The CDR3 is 13 residues long. Germline loops: CDR1 SGDLS, CDR2 YYNGEE. V was shortened by 2 bases and J by 6 bases, with 12 bases between the two germline ends. CDR3: CASSVTMTTEQYF. CDR3 nucleotide sequence: TGTGCCAGCAGCGTGACCATGACCACCGAGCAGTACTTC.

This clonotype showed up many times. The chain recombines TRBV4-3 with TRBJ1-6; D unclear. Germline CDR1 and CDR2: LGHNA and YSLEER. Trimming shortened V by 5 bases and J by 8 bases, and 16 bases separated the two germline ends. The CDR3 spans 15 residues. The CDR3 DNA reads TGCGCCAGCAGCTCCCTCTATGGGGAGTATTCACCCCTCCACTTT. Its translation is CASSSLYGEYSPLHF.

This clonotype appeared many times. The chain joins TRBV29-1 to TRBJ1-6; 7 positions match TRBD1. This CDR3 has 14 amino acids. The J segment lost 10 bases and the V segment lost 6 bases, leaving 12 bases of the junction unmatched. Germline assignment: CDR1 SQVTM and CDR2 ANQGSEA. CDR3 sequence reads: CSVDTTGMGSPLHF. The CDR3 nucleotides read TGCAGCGTCGATACGACAGGGATGGGATCACCCCTCCACTTT.

The chain links TRBV9 to TRBJ1-1; no definite D call. CDR3 size: 15 residues. Germline CDR1 SGDLS, CDR2 YYNGEE. The V gene lost 2 bases and the J gene lost 4 bases, with 15 bases spanning the gap. The CDR3 is CASSVGREGGTEAFF. The CDR3 DNA sequence: TGTGCCAGCAGCGTTGGACGAGAGGGAGGCACTGAAGCTTTCTTT.

The chain recombines TRBV11-3 with TRBJ2-7; D is ambiguous. Germline V lookup: CDR1 SGHNT, CDR2 YENEEA. This CDR3 comprises 12 residues. V lost 1 base and J 6 bases, leaving 7 bases between the germline ends. The DNA of the CDR3 is TGTGCCAGCAGCTTAGCCAGTTCCGAGCAGTACTTC. Its translation is CASSLASSEQYF.

The rearrangement uses TRBV6-1 and TRBJ2-7; 9 bases line up with TRBD1. Germline CDR1 MNHNS, CDR2 SASEGT. This CDR3 is 14 amino acids long. V was clipped by 6 bases and J by 4 bases; unmatched bases: 7. CDR3 DNA: TGTGCCAGCAGCGGGACAGGGAGATTTTACGAGCAGTACTTC. Translating gives CASSGTGRFYEQYF.

V usage is TRBV3-1 and J usage is TRBJ2-1, with 7 bases matching TRBD2. The V and J ends lost 4 bases and 5 bases, in that order; junction bases with no gene match: 8. Per the germline V gene, CDR1 is LGHDT and CDR2 is YNNKEL (reference sequence). This CDR3 has 15 residues. Here the CDR3 DNA reads TGTGCCAGCAGCCTTTCTCCCGGGGGGAACAATGAGCAGTTCTTC. Its protein is CASSLSPGGNNEQFF.